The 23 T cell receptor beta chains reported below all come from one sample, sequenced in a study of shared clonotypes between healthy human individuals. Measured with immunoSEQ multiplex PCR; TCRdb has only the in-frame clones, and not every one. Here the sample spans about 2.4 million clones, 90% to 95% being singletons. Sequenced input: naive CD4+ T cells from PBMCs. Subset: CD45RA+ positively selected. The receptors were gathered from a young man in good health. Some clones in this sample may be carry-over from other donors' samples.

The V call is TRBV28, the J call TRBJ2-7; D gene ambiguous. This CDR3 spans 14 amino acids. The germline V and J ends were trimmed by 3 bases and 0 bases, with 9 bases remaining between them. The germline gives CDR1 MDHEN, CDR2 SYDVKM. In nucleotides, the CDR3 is TGTGCCAGCAGTTTTTGGGGTATCTCCTACGAGCAGTACTTC. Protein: CASSFWGISYEQYF.

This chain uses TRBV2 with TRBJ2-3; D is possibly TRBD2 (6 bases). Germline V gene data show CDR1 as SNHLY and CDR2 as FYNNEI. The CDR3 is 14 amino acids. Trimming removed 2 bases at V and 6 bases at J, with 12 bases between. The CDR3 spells CASSERSGRDTQYF. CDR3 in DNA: TGTGCCAGCAGTGAAAGGTCAGGGAGGGATACGCAGTATTTT.

The CDR3 sequence: CASSLGLAGAGETQYF. The CDR3 region has the DNA TGTGCCAGCAGCTTAGGGCTAGCGGGAGCGGGGGAGACCCAGTACTTC. The chain carries TRBV11-3 and TRBJ2-5, with TRBD2 matching 10 bases. The CDR3 consists of 16 residues. The germline V gene encodes CDR1 SGHNT and CDR2 YENEEA. Trimming cost V 1 base and J 5 bases; bases outside gene matches: 7.

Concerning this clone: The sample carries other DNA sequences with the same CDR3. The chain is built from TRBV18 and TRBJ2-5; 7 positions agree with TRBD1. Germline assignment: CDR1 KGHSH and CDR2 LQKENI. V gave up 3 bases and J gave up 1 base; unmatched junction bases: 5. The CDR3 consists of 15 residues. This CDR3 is CASSPYGTAQETQYF. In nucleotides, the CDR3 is TGTGCCAGCTCACCGTACGGGACAGCCCAAGAGACCCAGTACTTC.

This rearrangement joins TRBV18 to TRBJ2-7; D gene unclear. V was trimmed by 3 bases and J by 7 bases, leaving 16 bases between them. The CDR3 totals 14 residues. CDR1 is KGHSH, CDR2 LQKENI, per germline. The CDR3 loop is CASSPGRRFGEQYF. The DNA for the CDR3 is TGTGCCAGCTCACCCGGAAGACGGTTTGGTGAGCAGTACTTC.

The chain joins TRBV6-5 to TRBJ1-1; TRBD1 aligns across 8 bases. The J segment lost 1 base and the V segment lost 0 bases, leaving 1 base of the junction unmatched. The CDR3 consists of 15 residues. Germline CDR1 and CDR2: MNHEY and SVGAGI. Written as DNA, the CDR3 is TGTGCCAGCAGTTACTCGACAGGGGAGAACACTGAAGCTTTCTTT. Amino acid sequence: CASSYSTGENTEAFF.

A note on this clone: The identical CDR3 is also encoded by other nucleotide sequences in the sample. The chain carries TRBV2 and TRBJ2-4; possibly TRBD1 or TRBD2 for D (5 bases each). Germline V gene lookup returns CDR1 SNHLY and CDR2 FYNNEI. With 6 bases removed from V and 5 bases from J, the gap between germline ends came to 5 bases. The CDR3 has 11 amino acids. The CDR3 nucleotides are TGTGCCAGCAGGGGGGAAAACATTCAGTACTTC. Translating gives CASRGENIQYF.

CDR3: CASSHHRDGNTGELFF. For the CDR3, the DNA is TGCGCCAGCAGCCACCACAGGGACGGTAACACCGGGGAGCTGTTTTTT. The chain combines TRBV4-1 with TRBJ2-2; D is possibly TRBD1 (6 bases). Trimming removed 3 bases at V and 2 bases at J, with 13 bases between. The CDR3 runs 16 residues. From germline, CDR1 is MGHRA and CDR2 YSYEKL.

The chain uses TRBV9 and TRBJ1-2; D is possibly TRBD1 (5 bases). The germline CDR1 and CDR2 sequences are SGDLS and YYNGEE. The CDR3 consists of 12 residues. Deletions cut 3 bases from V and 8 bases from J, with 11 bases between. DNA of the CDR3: TGTGCCAGCAGCGGTCCGGGGCCGGGCTACACCTTC. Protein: CASSGPGPGYTF.

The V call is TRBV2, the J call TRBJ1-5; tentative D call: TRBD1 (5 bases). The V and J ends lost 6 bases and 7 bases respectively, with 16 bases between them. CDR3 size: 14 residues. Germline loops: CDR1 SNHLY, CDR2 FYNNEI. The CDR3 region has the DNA TGTGCCAGCAGGCGGGACGGTCCCTCCCAGCCCCAGCATTTT. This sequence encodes CASRRDGPSQPQHF. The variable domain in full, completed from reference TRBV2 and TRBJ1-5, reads EPEVTQTPSHQVTQMGQEVILRCVPISNHLYFYWYRQILGQKVEFLVSFYNNEISEKSEIFDDQFSVERPDGSNFTLKIRSTKLEDSAMYFCASRRDGPSQPQHFGDGTRLSIL.

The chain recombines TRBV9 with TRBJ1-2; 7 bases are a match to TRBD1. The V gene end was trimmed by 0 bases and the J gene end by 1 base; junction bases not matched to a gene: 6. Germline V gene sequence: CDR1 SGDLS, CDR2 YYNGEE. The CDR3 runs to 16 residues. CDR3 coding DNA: TGTGCCAGCAGCGTAGATGGGACAGAATATAACTATGGCTACACCTTC. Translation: CASSVDGTEYNYGYTF.

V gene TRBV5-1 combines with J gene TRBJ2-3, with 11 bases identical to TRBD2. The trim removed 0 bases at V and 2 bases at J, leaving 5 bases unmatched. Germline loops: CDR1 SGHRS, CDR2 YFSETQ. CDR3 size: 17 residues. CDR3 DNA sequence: TGCGCCAGCAGCTTGGGACCGGGACTAGCGGACACAGATACGCAGTATTTT. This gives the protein CASSLGPGLADTDTQYF.

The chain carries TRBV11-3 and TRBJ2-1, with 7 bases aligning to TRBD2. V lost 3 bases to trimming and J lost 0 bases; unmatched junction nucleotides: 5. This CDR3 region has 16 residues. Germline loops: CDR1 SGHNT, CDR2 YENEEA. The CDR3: CASSFGRESSYNEQFF. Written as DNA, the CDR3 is TGTGCCAGCAGCTTTGGGCGGGAGAGCTCCTACAATGAGCAGTTCTTC.

The CDR3 DNA reads TGTGCCACCGAGAGAAGCGGGAGGGCCTACAATGAGCAGTTCTTC. It is translated as CATERSGRAYNEQFF. The chain combines TRBV6-5 with TRBJ2-1; 10 bases line up with TRBD2. Germline CDR1 MNHEY, CDR2 SVGAGI. The CDR3 consists of 15 residues. Unmatched junction bases numbered 8, after V lost 10 bases and J lost 2 bases.

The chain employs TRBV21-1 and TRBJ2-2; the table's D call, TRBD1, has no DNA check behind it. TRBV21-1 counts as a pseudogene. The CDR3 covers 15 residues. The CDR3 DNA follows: TGTGCCAGCAGCACCACAGGGGGCTTCACCGGGGAGCTGTTTTTT. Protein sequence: CASSTTGGFTGELFF.

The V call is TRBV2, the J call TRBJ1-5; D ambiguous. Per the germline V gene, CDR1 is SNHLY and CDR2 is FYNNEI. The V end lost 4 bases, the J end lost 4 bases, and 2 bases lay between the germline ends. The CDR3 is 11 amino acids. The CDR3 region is CASSANQPQHF. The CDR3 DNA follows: TGTGCCAGCAGTGCAAATCAGCCCCAGCATTTT.

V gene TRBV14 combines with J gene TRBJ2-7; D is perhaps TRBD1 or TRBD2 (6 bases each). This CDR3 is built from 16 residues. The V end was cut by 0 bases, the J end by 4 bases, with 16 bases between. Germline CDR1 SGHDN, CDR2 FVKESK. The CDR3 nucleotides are TGTGCCAGCAGCCAAGATTTGTCAGGGGAGGATTACGAGCAGTACTTC. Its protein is CASSQDLSGEDYEQYF.

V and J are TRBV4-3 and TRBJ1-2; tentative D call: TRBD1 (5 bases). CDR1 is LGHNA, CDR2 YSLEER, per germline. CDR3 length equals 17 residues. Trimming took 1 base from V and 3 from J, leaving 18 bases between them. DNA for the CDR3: TGCGCCAGCAGCCAAGGGAGCCCGACAGTCAGTCACTATGGCTACACCTTC. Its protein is CASSQGSPTVSHYGYTF.

CDR3 protein: CASGFPAGELFF. The CDR3 DNA reads TGTGCTAGTGGCTTCCCCGCCGGGGAGCTGTTTTTT. This chain uses TRBV12-5 with TRBJ2-2, with D unclear. The germline gives CDR1 LGHNT, CDR2 FRNRAP. The CDR3 consists of 12 residues. Trimming left V 6 bases short and J 6 bases short, with 8 bases between.

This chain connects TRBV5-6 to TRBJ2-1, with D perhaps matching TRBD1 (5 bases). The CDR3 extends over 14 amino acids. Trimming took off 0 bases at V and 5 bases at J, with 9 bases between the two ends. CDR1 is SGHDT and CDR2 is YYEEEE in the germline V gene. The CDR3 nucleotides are TGTGCCAGCAGCTTGGTCGACAGTAACAATGAGCAGTTCTTC. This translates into CASSLVDSNNEQFF.

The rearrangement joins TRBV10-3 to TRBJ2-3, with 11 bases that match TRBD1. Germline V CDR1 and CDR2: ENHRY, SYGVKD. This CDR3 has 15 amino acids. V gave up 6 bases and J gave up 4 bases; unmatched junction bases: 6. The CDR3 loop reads CAISKGQGGADTQYF. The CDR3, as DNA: TGTGCCATCAGCAAGGGACAGGGGGGCGCAGATACGCAGTATTTT.

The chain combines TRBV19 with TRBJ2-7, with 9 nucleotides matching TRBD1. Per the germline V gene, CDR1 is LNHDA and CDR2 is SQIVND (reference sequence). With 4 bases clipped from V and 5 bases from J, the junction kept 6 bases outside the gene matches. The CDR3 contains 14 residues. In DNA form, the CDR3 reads TGTGCCAGTAGTACCCGGGACAGGGCCAACGAGCAGTACTTC. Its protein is CASSTRDRANEQYF.

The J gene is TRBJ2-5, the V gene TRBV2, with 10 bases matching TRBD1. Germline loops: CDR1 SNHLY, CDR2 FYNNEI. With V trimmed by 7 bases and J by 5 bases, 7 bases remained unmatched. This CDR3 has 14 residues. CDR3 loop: CASNRQGAQETQYF. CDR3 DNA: TGTGCCAGCAATCGACAGGGGGCGCAGGAGACCCAGTACTTC.